The T cell receptor (beta chain) described here comes from a study of blood T cell repertoires in COVID-19. Study as a whole: Sample material is recorded as cDNA or gDNA derived from T cells, B-cell-depleted T cells, or PBMCs.

The germline V gene has CDR1 SNHLY and CDR2 FYNNEI. Trimming pared 6 bases from V and 1 base from J, leaving 10 bases between. The CDR3 runs to 13 residues. TCRdb keeps only in-frame clones here, not all; method: immunoSEQ multiplex PCR. The sample has about 190,000 clones, around 77% seen once. V and J are TRBV2 and TRBJ2-7, with D possibly TRBD2 on 5 matching bases. Sample: peripheral blood. The TCR was taken from a man between 60 and 75 years old with active or convalescent COVID-19. The CDR3 is CASRTSGSYEQYF. The CDR3, as DNA: TGTGCCAGCAGGACGAGCGGTTCCTACGAGCAGTACTTC. Using reference TRBV2 and TRBJ2-7 for the parts outside the CDR3, the full variable domain is EPEVTQTPSHQVTQMGQEVILRCVPISNHLYFYWYRQILGQKVEFLVSFYNNEISEKSEIFDDQFSVERPDGSNFTLKIRSTKLEDSAMYFCASRTSGSYEQYFGPGTRLTVT.